This T cell receptor (beta chain) was identified during a study of shared clonotypes between healthy human individuals. General observations from the study: Naive CD4 clonotypes overlapped across several donors at roughly 4.5%. Donor clonotype sharing was expected to depend on sequencing depth.

Clones were sequenced by immunoSEQ multiplex PCR, and TCRdb holds only the in-frame ones, with some missing. Of about 92,000 clones in the sample, 68% were seen once. The germline CDR1 and CDR2 sequences are MRHNA and SNTAGT. Trimming took off 2 bases at V and 4 bases at J, with 5 bases between the two ends. The CDR3 covers 13 residues. A note on this clone: Its matching antigen is unknown. It is likely a read error: a sequence one base away is far more abundant.

The sequence was collected from a young man in good health. Sequencing was carried out using memory CD8+ T cells sorted from blood. Stated subset: CD45RO+ cells pooled with CCR7-negative TemRA cells. The genes are TRBV6-4 and TRBJ2-2, with D perhaps TRBD1 (5 bases). This CDR3 is CASSDRGTGELFF. The DNA of the CDR3 is TGTGCCAGCAGTGACAGGGGCACCGGGGAGCTGTTTTTT.